These 6 T cell receptor beta chains share one sample of origin, sequenced in a study of chemoradiotherapy in HPV16-positive cancers. Profiling relied on immunoSEQ multiplex PCR, and the TCRdb table lists in-frame clones only, not all of them. The sample records some 12,000 clones, roughly 88% being singletons. The starting material was blood, obtained from a patient who underwent chemoradiotherapy. Source of these receptors: a human donor with HPV-associated anogenital cancer.

The genes are TRBV18 and TRBJ1-1; D is undetermined. The length of the CDR3 is 14 residues. In germline, CDR1 is KGHSH, CDR2 LQKENI. Trimming removed 6 bases from V and 2 bases from J, with 13 bases in between. The CDR3 DNA is TGTGCCAGCTCCCGCGGGCAGCTTAACACTGAAGCTTTCTTT. Protein product: CASSRGQLNTEAFF.

The gene calls are TRBV19 and TRBJ2-5, with 10 bases identical to TRBD1. Germline trimming cut 6 bases from V and 7 bases from J; bases unmatched to any gene: 11. The CDR3 contains 15 residues. Germline CDR1 is LNHDA and CDR2 is SQIVND (reference sequence). The CDR3 protein is CASSRRDRGGATQYF. CDR3 bases: TGTGCCAGTAGCCGCCGGGACAGGGGTGGGGCGACCCAGTACTTC.

A word on this clone: The junction and the germline gene differ at one end; a read error may be behind it. The sample has other DNA sequences that encode this CDR3 too. This chain joins TRBV20-1 and TRBJ2-7; tentative D call: TRBD2 (5 bases). The CDR3 is 10 residues long. Germline V lookup: CDR1 DFQATT, CDR2 SNEGSKA (reference sequence). The CDR3 loop is CSGPGNEQYF. The CDR3 DNA follows: TGCAGTGGGCCGGGGAACGAGCAATACTTC.

V and J are TRBV5-1 and TRBJ1-3; D possibly corresponds to TRBD1 (6 bases). The V gene's germline CDR1 is SGHRS and CDR2 YFSETQ. V lost 0 bases to trimming and J lost 2 bases, with 9 bases between them. The CDR3 sequence is 15 residues long. The CDR3 DNA sequence: TGCGCCAGCAGCTTGGAGCCAGGGGCTGGAAACACCATATATTTT. This codes for CASSLEPGAGNTIYF. The whole variable domain, remainder taken from reference TRBV5-1 and TRBJ1-3, is KAGVTQTPRYLIKTRGQQVTLSCSPISGHRSVSWYQQTPGQGLQFLFEYFSETQRNKGNFPGRFSGRQFSNSRSEMNVSTLELGDSALYLCASSLEPGAGNTIYFGEGSWLTVV.

The V and J genes are TRBV19 and TRBJ1-1; 8 bases line up with TRBD1. The V gene end was trimmed by 11 bases and the J gene end by 5 bases; junction bases not matched to a gene: 4. The CDR3 runs 11 residues. Germline V lookup: CDR1 LNHDA, CDR2 SQIVND (reference sequence). CDR3 amino acids: CAGWTGTEAFF. CDR3 sequence (DNA): TGTGCCGGGTGGACAGGGACTGAAGCTTTCTTT.

The CDR3 spells CAWSVGTGITDTQYF. The DNA for the CDR3 is TGTGCCTGGAGTGTCGGGACAGGGATCACAGATACGCAGTATTTT. The rearrangement joins TRBV30 to TRBJ2-3; 9 positions agree with TRBD1. CDR3 length: 15 residues. J lost 2 bases, V lost 0 bases, and 3 bases had no gene match. Germline CDR1 is GTSNPN and CDR2 is SVGIG (reference sequence).